This TCR beta chain was identified in a study of T-cell memory formation after mild COVID-19. Germline V gene data show CDR1 as SNHLY and CDR2 as FYNNEI. Unmatched junction bases numbered 11, after V lost 6 bases and J lost 8 bases. This CDR3 region has 15 residues. This clonotype has just a few counts. MiXCR, applied by TCRdb to the 5' RACE reads, yields one record per CDR3 protein. The profile shows just over 400,000 distinct CDR3 sequences, about 22% of them singletons. The clonotype comes from an adult woman who had mild COVID-19 (a few samples of this study predate the infection). Cell type and time point are not known. The chain uses TRBV2 and TRBJ1-3, with 9 bases matching TRBD1. The source material was PBMCs or a T cell subset sorted from them (not recorded which). The CDR3 sequence is CASSGGWTGDDTIYF. CDR3 coding DNA: TGTGCCAGCAGCGGCGGTTGGACAGGGGATGACACCATATATTTT.